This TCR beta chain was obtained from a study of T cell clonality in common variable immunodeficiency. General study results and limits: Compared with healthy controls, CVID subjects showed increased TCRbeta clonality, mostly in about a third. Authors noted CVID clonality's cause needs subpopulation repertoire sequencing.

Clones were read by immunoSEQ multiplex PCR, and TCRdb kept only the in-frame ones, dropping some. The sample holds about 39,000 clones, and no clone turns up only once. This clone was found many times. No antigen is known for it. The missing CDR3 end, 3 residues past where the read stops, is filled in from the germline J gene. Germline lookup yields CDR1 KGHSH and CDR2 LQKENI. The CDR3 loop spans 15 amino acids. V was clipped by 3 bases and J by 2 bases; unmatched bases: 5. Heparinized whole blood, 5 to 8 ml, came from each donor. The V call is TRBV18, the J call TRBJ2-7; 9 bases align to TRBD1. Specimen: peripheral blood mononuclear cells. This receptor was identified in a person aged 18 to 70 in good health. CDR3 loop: CASSPDRGTTYEQYF. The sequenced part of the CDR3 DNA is TGTGCCAGCTCACCCGACAGGGGGACCACCTACGAG. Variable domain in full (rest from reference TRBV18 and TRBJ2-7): NAGVMQNPRHLVRRRGQEARLRCSPMKGHSHVYWYRQLPEEGLKFMVYLQKENIIDESGMPKERFSAEFPKEGPSILRIQQVVRGDSAAYFCASSPDRGTTYEQYFGPGTRLTVT.